The clone carrying this T cell receptor beta chain was counted between two and nine times. The antigen is not known. The sample is drawn from a study of T cells in Graves' hyperthyroidism and ophthalmopathy. Study findings and constraints: Model output signaled ophthalmopathy a median around 5.9 months ahead of onset.

From RNA transcripts, TCR beta CDR3 regions were amplified. The HTBI primer set drove a first-round RT-PCR of the TCR CDR3. One entry per CDR3 protein results from TCRdb running MiXCR on the multiplex PCR reads. The sample has about half a million distinct CDR3 sequences; nearly 20% are singletons. CDR3 length: 14 residues. CDR1 and CDR2 (germline): SGHVS, FNYEAQ. Trimming removed 8 bases from V and 1 base from J, with 15 bases in between. Criteria for exclusion of patients were uncontrolled infection, other autoimmune disease, pregnancy or lactation. The specimen sequenced was blood. The receptor's source is a middle-aged man with Graves' ophthalmopathy. This chain links TRBV7-6 with TRBJ2-7, with a tentative D call TRBD2 (6 bases). The CDR3 DNA reads as TGTGCCAGCTCCCCCGCGGGGCGATCCTACGAGCAGTACTTC. It specifies CASSPAGRSYEQYF. The whole variable domain, remainder taken from reference TRBV7-6 and TRBJ2-7, is GAGVSQSPRYKVTKRGQDVALRCDPISGHVSLYWYRQALGQGPEFLTYFNYEAQQDKSGLPNDRFSAERPEGSISTLTIQRTEQRDSAMYRCASSPAGRSYEQYFGPGTRLTVT.